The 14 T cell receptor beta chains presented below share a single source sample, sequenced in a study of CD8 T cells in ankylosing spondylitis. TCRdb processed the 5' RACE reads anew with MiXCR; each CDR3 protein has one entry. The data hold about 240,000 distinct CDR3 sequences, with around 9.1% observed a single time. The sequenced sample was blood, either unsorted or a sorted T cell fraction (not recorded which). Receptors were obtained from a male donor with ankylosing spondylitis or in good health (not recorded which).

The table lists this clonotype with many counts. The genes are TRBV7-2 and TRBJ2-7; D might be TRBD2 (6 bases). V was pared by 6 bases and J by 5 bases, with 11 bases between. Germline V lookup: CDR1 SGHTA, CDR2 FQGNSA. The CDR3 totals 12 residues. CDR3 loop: CASSAGKDEQYF. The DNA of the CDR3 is TGTGCCAGCAGTGCGGGGAAGGACGAGCAGTACTTC.

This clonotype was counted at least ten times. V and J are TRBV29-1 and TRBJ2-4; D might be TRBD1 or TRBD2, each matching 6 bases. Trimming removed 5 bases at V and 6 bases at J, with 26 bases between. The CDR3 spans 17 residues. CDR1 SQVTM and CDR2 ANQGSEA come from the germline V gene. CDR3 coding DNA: TGCAGCGTTCATTCCGGTCCCGGGGGCTCATACAGAAACATTCAGTACTTC. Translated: CSVHSGPGGSYRNIQYF.

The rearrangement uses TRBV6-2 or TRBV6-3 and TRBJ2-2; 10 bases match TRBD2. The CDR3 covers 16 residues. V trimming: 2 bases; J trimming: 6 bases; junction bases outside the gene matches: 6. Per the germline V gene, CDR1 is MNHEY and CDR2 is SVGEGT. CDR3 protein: CASSYPGLATSGELFF. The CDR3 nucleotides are TGTGCCAGCAGTTACCCGGGACTAGCGACCTCCGGGGAGCTGTTTTTT.

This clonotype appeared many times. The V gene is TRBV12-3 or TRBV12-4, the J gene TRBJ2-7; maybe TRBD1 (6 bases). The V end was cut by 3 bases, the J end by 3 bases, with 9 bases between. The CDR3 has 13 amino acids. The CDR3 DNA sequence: TGTGCCAGCAGTTTTGCAGGGGACTACGAGCAGTACTTC. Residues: CASSFAGDYEQYF.

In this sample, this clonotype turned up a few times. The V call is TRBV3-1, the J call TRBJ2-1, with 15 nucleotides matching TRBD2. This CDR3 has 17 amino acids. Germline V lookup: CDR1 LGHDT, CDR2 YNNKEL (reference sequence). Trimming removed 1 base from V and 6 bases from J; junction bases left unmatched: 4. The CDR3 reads CASSQAPGLAGGNEQFF. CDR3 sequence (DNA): TGTGCCAGCAGCCAAGCACCGGGACTAGCGGGGGGCAATGAGCAGTTCTTC.

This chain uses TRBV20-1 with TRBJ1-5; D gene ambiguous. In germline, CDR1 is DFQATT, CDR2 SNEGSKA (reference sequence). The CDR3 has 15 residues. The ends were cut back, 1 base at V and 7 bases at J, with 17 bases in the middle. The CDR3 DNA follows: TGCAGTGCTAGAGGTTCGGGAAATAGCGTCCAGCCCCAGCATTTT. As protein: CSARGSGNSVQPQHF.

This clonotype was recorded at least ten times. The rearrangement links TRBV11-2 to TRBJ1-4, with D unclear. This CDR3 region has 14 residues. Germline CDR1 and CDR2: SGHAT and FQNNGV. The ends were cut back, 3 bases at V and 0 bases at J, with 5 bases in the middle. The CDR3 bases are TGTGCCAGCAGCTTTGGTGCAACTAATGAAAAACTGTTTTTT. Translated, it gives CASSFGATNEKLFF.

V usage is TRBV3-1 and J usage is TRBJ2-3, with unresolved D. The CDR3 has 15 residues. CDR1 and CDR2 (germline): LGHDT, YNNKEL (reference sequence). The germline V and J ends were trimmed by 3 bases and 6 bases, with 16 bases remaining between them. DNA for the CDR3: TGTGCCAGCAGCCACGGGCCTTCAATGAGGGATACGCAGTATTTT. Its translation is CASSHGPSMRDTQYF.

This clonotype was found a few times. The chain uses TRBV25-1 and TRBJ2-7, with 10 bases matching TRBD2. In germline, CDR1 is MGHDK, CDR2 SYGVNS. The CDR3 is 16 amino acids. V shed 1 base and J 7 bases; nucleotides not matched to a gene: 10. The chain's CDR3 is CASSESVAGGRTEQYF. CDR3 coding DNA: TGTGCCAGCAGTGAATCCGTAGCGGGAGGCCGTACTGAGCAGTACTTC.

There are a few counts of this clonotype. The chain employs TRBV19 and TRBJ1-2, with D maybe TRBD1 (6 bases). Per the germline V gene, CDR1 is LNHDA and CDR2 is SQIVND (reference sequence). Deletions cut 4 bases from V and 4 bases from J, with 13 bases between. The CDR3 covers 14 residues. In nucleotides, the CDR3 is TGTGCCAGTAGTACCCCGACAGGACCCTATGGCTACACCTTC. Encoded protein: CASSTPTGPYGYTF.

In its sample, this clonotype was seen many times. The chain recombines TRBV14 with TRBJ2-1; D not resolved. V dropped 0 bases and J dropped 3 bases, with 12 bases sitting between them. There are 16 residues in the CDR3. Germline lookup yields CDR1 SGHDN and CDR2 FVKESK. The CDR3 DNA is TGTGCCAGCAGCCAAGATTTAGGAAGCCACTACAATGAGCAGTTCTTC. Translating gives CASSQDLGSHYNEQFF.

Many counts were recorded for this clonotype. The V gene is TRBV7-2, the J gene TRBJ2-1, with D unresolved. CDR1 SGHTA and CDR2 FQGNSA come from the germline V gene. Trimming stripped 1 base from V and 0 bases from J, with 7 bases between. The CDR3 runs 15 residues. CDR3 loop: CASSLGVNSYNEQFF. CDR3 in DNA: TGTGCCAGCAGCTTAGGGGTTAACTCCTACAATGAGCAGTTCTTC.

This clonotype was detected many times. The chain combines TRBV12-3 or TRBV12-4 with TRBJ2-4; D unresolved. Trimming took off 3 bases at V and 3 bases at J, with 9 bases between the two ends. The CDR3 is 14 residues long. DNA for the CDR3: TGTGCCAGCAGTTTGCCCCAAGGCAAAAACATTCAGTACTTC. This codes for CASSLPQGKNIQYF.

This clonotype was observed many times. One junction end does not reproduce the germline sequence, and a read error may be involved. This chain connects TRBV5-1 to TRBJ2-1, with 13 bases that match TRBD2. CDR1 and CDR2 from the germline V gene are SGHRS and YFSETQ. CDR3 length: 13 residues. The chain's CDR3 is CASSSSGTSGMNF. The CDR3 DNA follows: TGCGCCAGCAGCAGTTCCGGGACTAGCGGGATGAACTTC.